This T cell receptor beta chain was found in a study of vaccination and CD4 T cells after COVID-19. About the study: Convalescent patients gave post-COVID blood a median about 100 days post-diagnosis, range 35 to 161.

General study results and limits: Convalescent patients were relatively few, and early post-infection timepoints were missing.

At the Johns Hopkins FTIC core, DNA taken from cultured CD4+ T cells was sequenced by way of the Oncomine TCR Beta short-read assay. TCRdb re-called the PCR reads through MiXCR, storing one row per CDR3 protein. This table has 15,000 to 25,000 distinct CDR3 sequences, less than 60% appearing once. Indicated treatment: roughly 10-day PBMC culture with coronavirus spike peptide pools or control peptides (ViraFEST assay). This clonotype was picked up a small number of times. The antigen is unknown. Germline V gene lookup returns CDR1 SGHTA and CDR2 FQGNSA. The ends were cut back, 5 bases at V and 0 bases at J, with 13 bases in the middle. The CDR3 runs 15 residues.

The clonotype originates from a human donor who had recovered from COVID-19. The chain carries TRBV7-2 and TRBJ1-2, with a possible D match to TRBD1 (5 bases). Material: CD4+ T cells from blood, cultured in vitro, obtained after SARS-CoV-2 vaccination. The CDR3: CASSEGDPPNYGYTF. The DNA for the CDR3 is TGTGCCAGCAGCGAAGGGGACCCGCCTAACTATGGCTACACCTTC. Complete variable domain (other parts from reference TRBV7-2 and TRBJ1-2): GAGVSQSPSNKVTEKGKDVELRCDPISGHTALYWYRQSLGQGLEFLIYFQGNSAPDKSGLPSDRFSAERTGGSVSTLTIQRTQQEDSAVYLCASSEGDPPNYGYTFGSGTRLTVV.